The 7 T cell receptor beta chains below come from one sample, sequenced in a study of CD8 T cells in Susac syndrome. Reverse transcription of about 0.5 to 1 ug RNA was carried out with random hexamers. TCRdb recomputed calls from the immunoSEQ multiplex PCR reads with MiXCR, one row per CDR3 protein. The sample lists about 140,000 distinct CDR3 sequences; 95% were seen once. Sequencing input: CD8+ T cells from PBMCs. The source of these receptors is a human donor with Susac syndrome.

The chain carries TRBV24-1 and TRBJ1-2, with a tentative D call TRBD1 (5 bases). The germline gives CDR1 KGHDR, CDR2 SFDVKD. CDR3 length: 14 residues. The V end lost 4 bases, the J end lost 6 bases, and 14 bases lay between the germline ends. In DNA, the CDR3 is TGTGCCACCAGTGAGGGGGGGACGGGCAATGGCTACACCTTC. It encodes CATSEGGTGNGYTF.

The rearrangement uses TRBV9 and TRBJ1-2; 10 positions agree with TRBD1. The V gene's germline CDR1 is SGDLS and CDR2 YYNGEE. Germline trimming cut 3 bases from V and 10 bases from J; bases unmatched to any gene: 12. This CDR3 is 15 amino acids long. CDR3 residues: CASSAPGTGDGVYTF. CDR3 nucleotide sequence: TGTGCCAGCAGCGCCCCAGGGACAGGGGATGGGGTCTACACCTTC.

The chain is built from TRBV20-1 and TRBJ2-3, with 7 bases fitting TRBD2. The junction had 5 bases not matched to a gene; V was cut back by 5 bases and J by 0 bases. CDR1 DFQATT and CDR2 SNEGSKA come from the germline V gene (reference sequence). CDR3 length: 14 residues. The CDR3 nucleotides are TGCAGTGCTCACAGCGGGACTAGCACAGATACGCAGTATTTT. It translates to CSAHSGTSTDTQYF.

CDR3 in amino acids: CASSLMGTEAFF. Written as DNA, the CDR3 is TGTGCCAGCAGTTTAATGGGCACTGAAGCTTTCTTT. The chain recombines TRBV12-3 or TRBV12-4 with TRBJ1-1, with unresolved D. This CDR3 is 12 amino acids long. V lost 2 bases, J lost 4 bases, and 5 bases lay in between.

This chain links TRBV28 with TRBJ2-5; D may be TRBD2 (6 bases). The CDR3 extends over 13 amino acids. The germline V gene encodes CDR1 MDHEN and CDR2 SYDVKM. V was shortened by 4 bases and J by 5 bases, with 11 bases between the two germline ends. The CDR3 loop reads CASSSSEGETQYF. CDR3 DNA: TGTGCCAGCAGTTCCTCGGAGGGTGAGACCCAGTACTTC.

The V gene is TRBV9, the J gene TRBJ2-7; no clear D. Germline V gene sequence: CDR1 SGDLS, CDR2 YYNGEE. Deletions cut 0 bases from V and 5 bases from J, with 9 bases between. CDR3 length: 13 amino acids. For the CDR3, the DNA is TGTGCCAGCAGCGTAGCCCCCCCCAACGAGCAGTACTTC. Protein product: CASSVAPPNEQYF.

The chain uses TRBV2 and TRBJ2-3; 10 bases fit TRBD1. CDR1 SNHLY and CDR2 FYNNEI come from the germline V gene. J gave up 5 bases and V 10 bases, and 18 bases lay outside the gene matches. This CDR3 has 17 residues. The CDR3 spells CATTPISATGGEDTQYF. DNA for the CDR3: TGTGCCACGACCCCCATATCGGCGACAGGGGGCGAAGATACGCAGTATTTT.